This TCR beta chain was sequenced in a study of blood T cells in healthy people across ages (dated by TCRdb to between 2015 and 2016). Concerning the study at large: In model experiments, template switching captured roughly one uniquely barcoded TCR beta cDNA molecule for every two T cells. Donors were grouped into four age groups: young (average roughly 17 years), middle-aged (39), aged (around 60) and long-lived (just over 80). Using the same blood draw, the study looked at two additional independent replicas of 1 million unique cDNA reads for two donors, one aged 18 to 30 and the other aged 80 or older. To track age-related changes in TCR beta repertoire diversity, the study relied on deep sequencing normalized with unique cDNA molecular identifiers.

The library came from 5' RACE. For sequencing, an Illumina HiSeq 2500 was employed. A second PCR of roughly 7 to 11 cycles was performed with a sample-barcoded 5' primer and a J-beta primer mix. A template-switch 5' adaptor carrying 12 random nucleotides introduced a unique molecular identifier onto each TCR beta cDNA molecule. Each sample yielded at least 2.5 million CDR3-containing paired-end reads. First-strand cDNA synthesis was performed from all RNA using the Mint cDNA synthesis kit, with priming by a TRBC-specific oligonucleotide. All cDNA was treated with uracil-DNA glycosylase and then went through a first 18-cycle PCR with the universal primers M1SS and BC2_uni_R. The paper's data handling went like this. Normalization of each sample was performed by random selection of 1 million high-quality reads, each carrying a distinct molecular identifier. Instead of being binned into consensus sequences, reads with shared molecular identifiers were discarded. MiTCR, run with a Q25 quality threshold and the strictest error-elimination algorithm, handled CDR3 identification, clonotype clustering and error correction. A nonparametric unseen species model with Euler transformation was used to estimate lower-bound total TCR beta diversity. The public reads were quality trimmed at Q25 with fastp and then assembled into clones with MiXCR by TCRdb, keeping productive beta chains. Rows with a matching CDR3 protein are joined into one entry that keeps the most common DNA and genes. V and J calls and clone size were set by TCRdb, not the authors. Counted in this sample were roughly 500,000 distinct CDR3 sequences; 24% of them appeared once. Just under 9% of the sample is taken by the ten largest.

Beyond this particular receptor, the publication reports: Because profiling used bulk unsorted PBMCs, naive and antigen-experienced compartments could not be compared conclusively. Compared with the aged group, more naive CD4+ T cells, fewer expanded clones and increased TCR diversity were shown by the long-lived group, suggesting age selection. The percentage of naive T cells measured by flow cytometry correlated strongly with observed TCR beta diversity. Observed TCR beta diversity per million T cells fell roughly linearly with age, and a significant reduction was already apparent by age approximately 40. Estimates of total diversity based on one million sequenced T cells were regarded as lower bounds and as underestimates. Because the CMV infection status of the donors was unknown, age-related changes in expanded clonotypes may potentially have been confounded.

Systemically healthy Caucasian individuals from Russia, 35 to 40 in total and aged about 6 to 100 years, were included as donors. Each donor gave ten milliliters of peripheral blood, drawn into EDTA-treated Vacutainer tubes. Ficoll-Paque density-gradient centrifugation was used to isolate PBMCs, with at least 6.5 million per sample. Trizol reagent was used to extract total RNA from the PBMCs, yielding at least 5.5 micrograms per sample. Naive CD45RAhigh/CD27high T cell percentages were measured by flow cytometry on a PBMC aliquot from every donor. As regards this clonotype: This receptor's antigen is unknown. This may stem from a read error, because a much larger clone lies one nucleotide away.

V loses 8 bases at its end and J loses 0 bases; junction bases beyond the gene matches: 10. The CDR3 covers 16 residues, taking in both the cysteine and the phenylalanine. The entry retains the CDR3 DNA only, 48 bases that are in frame from base 1. From a lookup of the germline V gene, CDR1 and CDR2 are SGHTA and FQGNSA. The same sample was also used in a study of T cells of mothers and their children. That second report states: Donors were nine systemically healthy Caucasian individuals: three mothers and their six children. cDNA synthesis used all of the extracted RNA, with approximately 1.4 ug of RNA in each 15 ul reaction. In the second PCR, the M1S primer introduced both the sample barcodes and 2-4 random nucleotides. More than 8 million TCR beta CDR3 reads were obtained from each mother, and 2.5 million to 3 million reads were obtained from each child. Thymic selection similarly shapes TCR recombination output in related and unrelated pairs, with minor effect from inherited differences. Related mother-child pairs always showed normalized repertoire overlap that was slightly higher than in unrelated mother-child pairs, though the difference was never significant. No persistent microchimeric T cell clones were detected, at a sensitivity of approximately 90 clones per million clonotypes. To look for features that set related mother-child pairs apart from unrelated individuals, the researchers ran deep NGS to compare the TCR beta repertoires of mothers and children. On average, the children were approximately 12 +/- 4 years old, while the mothers were about 40 +/- 4 years old. Libraries were sequenced on Illumina HiSeq 2000 with 100+100 nt paired-end reads after adapter ligation with NEBNext reagents. To prevent cross-contamination, the mother and child libraries were prepared a month apart and were sequenced in separate runs. Each donor had between roughly 450,000 and 2,300,000 distinct TCR beta clonotypes identified. Naive TCR beta clonotypes were estimated from low-frequency clonotypes matched to each donor's FACS-determined naive share, without sorting.

This sequence was found in a boy between 10 and 17 years old in good health. Sequenced sample: blood. The rearrangement combines TRBV7-2 with TRBJ2-7, and 10 bases in between align with TRBD1. The CDR3 region reads CASGPPTGGISYEQYF. The bases read TGTGCCAGCGGCCCCCCGACAGGGGGCATCTCCTACGAGCAGTACTTC.